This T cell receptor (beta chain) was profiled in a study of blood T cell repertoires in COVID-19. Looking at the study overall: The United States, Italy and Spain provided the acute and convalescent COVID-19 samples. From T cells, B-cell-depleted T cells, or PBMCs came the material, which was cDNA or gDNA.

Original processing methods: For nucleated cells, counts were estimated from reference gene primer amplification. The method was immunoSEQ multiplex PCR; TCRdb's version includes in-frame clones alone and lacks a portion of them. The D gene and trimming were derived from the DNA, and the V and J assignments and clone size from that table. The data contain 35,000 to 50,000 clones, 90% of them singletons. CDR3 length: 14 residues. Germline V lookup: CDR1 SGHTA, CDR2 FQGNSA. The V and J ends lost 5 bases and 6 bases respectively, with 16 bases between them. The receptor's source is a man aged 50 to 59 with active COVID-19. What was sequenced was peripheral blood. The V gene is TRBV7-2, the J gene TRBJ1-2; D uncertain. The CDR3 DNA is TGTGCCAGCAGCCCGTACCTGGTAACAAATGGCTACACCTTC. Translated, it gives CASSPYLVTNGYTF.